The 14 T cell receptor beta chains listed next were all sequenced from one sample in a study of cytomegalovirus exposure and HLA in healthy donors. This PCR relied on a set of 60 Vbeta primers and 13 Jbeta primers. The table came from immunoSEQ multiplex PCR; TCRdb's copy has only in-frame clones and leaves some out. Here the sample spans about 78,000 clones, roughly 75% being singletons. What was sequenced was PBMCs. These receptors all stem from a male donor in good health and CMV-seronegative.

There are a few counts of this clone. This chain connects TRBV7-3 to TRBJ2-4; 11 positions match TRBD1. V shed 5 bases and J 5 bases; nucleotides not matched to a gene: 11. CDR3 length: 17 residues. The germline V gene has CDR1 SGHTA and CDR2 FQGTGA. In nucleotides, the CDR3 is TGTGCCAGCAGCCTCGTATCCGGGACAGGGGGTCAAAACATTCAGTACTTC. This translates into CASSLVSGTGGQNIQYF.

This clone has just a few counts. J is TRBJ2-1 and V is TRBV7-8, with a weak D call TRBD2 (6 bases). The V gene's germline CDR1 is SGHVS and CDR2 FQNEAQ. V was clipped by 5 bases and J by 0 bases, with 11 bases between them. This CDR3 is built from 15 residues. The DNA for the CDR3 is TGTGCCAGCAGCCCAGGAGGGAGCTCCTACAATGAGCAGTTCTTC. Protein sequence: CASSPGGSSYNEQFF.

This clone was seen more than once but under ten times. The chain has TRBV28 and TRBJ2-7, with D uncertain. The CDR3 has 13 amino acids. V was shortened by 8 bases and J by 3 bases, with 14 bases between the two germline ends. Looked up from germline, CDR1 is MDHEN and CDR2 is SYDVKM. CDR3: CASELGSGYEQYF. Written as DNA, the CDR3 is TGTGCCAGCGAATTGGGTTCGGGCTACGAGCAGTACTTC.

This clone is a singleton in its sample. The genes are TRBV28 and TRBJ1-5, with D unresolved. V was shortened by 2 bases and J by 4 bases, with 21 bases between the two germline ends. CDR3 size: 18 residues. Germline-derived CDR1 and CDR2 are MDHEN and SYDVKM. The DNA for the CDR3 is TGTGCCAGCAGTTTAAAACCCCTGGCGGCTCCGGGGAATCAGCCCCAGCATTTT. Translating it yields CASSLKPLAAPGNQPQHF.

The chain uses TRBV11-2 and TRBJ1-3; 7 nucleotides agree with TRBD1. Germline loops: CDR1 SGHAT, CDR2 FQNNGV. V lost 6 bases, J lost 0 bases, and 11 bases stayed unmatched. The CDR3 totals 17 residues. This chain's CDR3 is CASRDRPTPSSGNTIYF. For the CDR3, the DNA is TGTGCCAGCAGGGACAGGCCAACTCCGAGCTCTGGAAACACCATATATTTT.

CDR3 nucleotide sequence: TGTGCCAGCAACCGACTAAAACCCTACAATGAGCAGTTCTTC. Amino acid sequence: CASNRLKPYNEQFF. This chain uses TRBV2 with TRBJ2-1; the D gene is possibly TRBD2 (5 bases). The ends were cut back, 7 bases at V and 2 bases at J, with 12 bases in the middle. CDR3 length: 14 amino acids. Germline assignment: CDR1 SNHLY and CDR2 FYNNEI.

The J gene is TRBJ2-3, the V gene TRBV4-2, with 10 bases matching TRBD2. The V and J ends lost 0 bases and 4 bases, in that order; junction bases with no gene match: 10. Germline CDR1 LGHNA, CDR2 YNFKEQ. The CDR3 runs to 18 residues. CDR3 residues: CASSQDLASGSIADTQYF. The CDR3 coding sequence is TGTGCCAGCAGCCAAGATTTGGCTAGCGGGAGTATCGCAGATACGCAGTATTTT.

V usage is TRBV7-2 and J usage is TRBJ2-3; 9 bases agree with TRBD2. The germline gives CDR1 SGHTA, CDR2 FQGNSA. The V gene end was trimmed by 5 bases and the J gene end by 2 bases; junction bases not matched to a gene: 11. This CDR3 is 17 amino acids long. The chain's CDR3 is CASSRIALAGITDTQYF. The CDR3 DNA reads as TGTGCCAGCAGCAGAATCGCTCTAGCGGGGATCACAGATACGCAGTATTTT.

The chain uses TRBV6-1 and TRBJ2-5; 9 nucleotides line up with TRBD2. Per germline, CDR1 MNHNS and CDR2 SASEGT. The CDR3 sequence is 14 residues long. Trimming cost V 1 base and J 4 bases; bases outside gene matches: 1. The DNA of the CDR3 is TGTGCCAGCAGTGAAGGACTAGCGGTAGAGACCCAGTACTTC. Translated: CASSEGLAVETQYF.

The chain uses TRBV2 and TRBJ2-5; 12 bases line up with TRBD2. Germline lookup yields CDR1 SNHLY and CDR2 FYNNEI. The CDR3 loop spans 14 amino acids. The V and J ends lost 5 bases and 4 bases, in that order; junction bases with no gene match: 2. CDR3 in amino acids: CASSRLAGVETQYF. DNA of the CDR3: TGTGCCAGCAGTAGACTAGCGGGAGTAGAGACCCAGTACTTC.

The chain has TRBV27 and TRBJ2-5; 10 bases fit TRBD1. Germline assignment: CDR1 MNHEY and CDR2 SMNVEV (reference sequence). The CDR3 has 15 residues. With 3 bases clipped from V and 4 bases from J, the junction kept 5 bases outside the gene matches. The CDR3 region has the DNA TGTGCCAGCAGTTTCCGGGACAGGGGACGAGAGACCCAGTACTTC. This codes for CASSFRDRGRETQYF.

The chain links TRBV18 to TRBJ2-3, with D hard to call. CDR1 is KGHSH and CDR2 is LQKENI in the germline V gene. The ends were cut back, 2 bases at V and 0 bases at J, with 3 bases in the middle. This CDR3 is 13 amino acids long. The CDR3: CASSPTSTDTQYF. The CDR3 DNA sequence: TGTGCCAGCTCACCAACTAGCACAGATACGCAGTATTTT. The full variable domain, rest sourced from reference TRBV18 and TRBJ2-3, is NAGVMQNPRHLVRRRGQEARLRCSPMKGHSHVYWYRQLPEEGLKFMVYLQKENIIDESGMPKERFSAEFPKEGPSILRIQQVVRGDSAAYFCASSPTSTDTQYFGPGTRLTVL.

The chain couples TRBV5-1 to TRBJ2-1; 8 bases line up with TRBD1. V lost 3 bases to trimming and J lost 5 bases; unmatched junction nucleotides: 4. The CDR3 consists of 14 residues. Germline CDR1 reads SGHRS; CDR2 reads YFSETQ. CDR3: CASSSDRGHNEQFF. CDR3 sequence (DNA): TGCGCCAGCAGCTCAGACAGGGGCCACAATGAGCAGTTCTTC.

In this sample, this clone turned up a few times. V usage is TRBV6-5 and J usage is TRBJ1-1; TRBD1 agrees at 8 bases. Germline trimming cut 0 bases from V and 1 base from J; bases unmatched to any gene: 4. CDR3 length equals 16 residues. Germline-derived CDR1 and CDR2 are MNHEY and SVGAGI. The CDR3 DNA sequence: TGTGCCAGCAGTTACTCAGCCGGGACAGGGAACACTGAAGCTTTCTTT. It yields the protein CASSYSAGTGNTEAFF.